This T cell receptor beta chain was observed in a study of blood T cell repertoires in COVID-19. The overall study: Samples of COVID-19 (acute and convalescent) were obtained from the United States, Italy and Spain. The cDNA or gDNA used as material had been derived from T cells, B-cell-depleted T cells, or PBMCs.

In its sample, this clone was seen a few times. In the authors' workflow: From reference gene primer amplification, estimates of nucleated cell counts were derived. Clones were sequenced by immunoSEQ multiplex PCR, and TCRdb holds only the in-frame ones, with some missing. Clone size and V and J calls were adopted from that table, with D and trimming inferred from the DNA. The sample yields more than 150,000 clones, roughly 89% seen once. This TCR was sampled from a man aged 40-55 years with acute or convalescent COVID-19. Specimen: peripheral blood.

CDR3 region: CASSLAAGATTEAFF. CDR3 in DNA: TGCGCCAGCAGCTTGGCAGCGGGCGCGACCACTGAAGCTTTCTTT. This rearrangement joins TRBV5-1 to TRBJ1-1; D not certain. Germline lookup yields CDR1 SGHRS and CDR2 YFSETQ. V lost 0 bases to trimming and J lost 4 bases, with 13 bases between them. The CDR3 loop spans 15 amino acids.